Sequencing of this T cell receptor beta chain was carried out in a study of Ad26.COV2.S vaccination and SARS-CoV-2 variants. Broader study findings: An underestimation of total T cell responses may have resulted from the TCR breadth and depth analyses. The placebo group had lower spike-specific TCR breadth than the vaccine recipients did.

The sample's treatment: about 20 received Ad26.COV2.S at low or high dose, single or two shots; five or six received placebo; per-sample allocation not given. Collection of samples fell on day 63 after the first vaccine or placebo injection. Using immunoSEQ multiplex PCR, the repertoire was profiled, and TCRdb retains in-frame clones only, with some absent. This table has about 480,000 clones, around 88% appearing once. Remarks on this clone: Antigen specificity is unknown.

Sequenced material: peripheral blood, taken in a trial of Ad26.COV2.S vaccine versus placebo. This clonotype originated in a person aged 18 to 65 who received the Ad26.COV2.S COVID-19 vaccine or a placebo.

In nucleotides, the CDR3 is TGTGCCAGCAGCTTACAGGGCCTCGAGCAGTACTTC. This gives the protein CASSLQGLEQYF. The gene calls are TRBV7-9 and TRBJ2-7; TRBD1 is a possible D gene (5 bases). There are 12 residues in the CDR3. The germline gives CDR1 SEHNR, CDR2 FQNEAQ (reference sequence). Between the trimmed V and J ends, which lost 2 bases and 6 bases, there was a span of 8 bases.